A selection of T cell receptor beta chains follows, all from one sample in a study of T-cell reconstitution after alpha-beta-depleted transplantation in children. MiXCR, run by TCRdb on the PCR reads, gives a single entry per CDR3 protein. The sample consists of approximately 130,000 distinct CDR3 sequences, around a tenth of them appearing once. The sample in question was PBMCs, mostly from graft donor cells, obtained 180 days after TCRalphabeta/CD19-depleted stem cell transplant. All receptors derive from a girl less than two years old who had a stem cell transplant for combined immunodeficiency, so the T cells may come from the graft donor. CDR3s include the opening cysteine and the closing phenylalanine or tryptophan. The D gene is left open where the match is weak. A clone size is listed for some rows: how often the clone was seen (once, few, many), or a class if it is expanded.

clone size,J gene,D gene,V gene,CDR3 DNA,CDR3 protein
many,TRBJ2-3,-,TRBV7-8,TGTGCCAGCAGCTTTGGCGAAGACGATACGCAGTATTTT,CASSFGEDDTQYF
-,TRBJ2-3,TRBD2,TRBV7-2,TGTGCCAGCAGCCCCTCTAGCGGGAGCACAGATACGCAGTATTTT,CASSPSSGSTDTQYF
-,TRBJ2-1,TRBD1,TRBV18,TGTGCCAGCTCTGACCACGACAAGGGGGCGTACAATGAGCAGTTCTTC,CASSDHDKGAYNEQFF
few,TRBJ2-3,-,TRBV7-8,TGTGCCAGCAGCGTCTGGGGGGTTTTCACAGATACGCAGTATTTT,CASSVWGVFTDTQYF
few,TRBJ1-1,TRBD1,TRBV18,TGTGCCAGCTCCACCAGGACAGGGGGGGTGAACACTGAAGCTTTCTTT,CASSTRTGGVNTEAFF
few,TRBJ2-5,TRBD2,TRBV20-1,TGCAGTGCTCCCCTAGCGGAAGAGACCCAGTACTTC,CSAPLAEETQYF
-,TRBJ2-5,-,TRBV29-1,TGCAGCGTTGTGGGGCTCGTTATGATGGCGCAAGAGACCCAGTACTTC,CSVVGLVMMAQETQYF
-,TRBJ2-1,-,TRBV5-6,TGTGCCAGCAGCTTGGGGAAATTTGAGCAGTTCTTC,CASSLGKFEQFF
-,TRBJ1-5,-,TRBV20-1,TGCAGTGCCATGGACGGAGAAAATCAGCCCCAGCATTTT,CSAMDGENQPQHF
few,TRBJ2-3,TRBD1,TRBV10-3,TGTGCCATCAGTGATATACCGGGACAGGGGGCTTCAGATACGCAGTATTTT,CAISDIPGQGASDTQYF
many,TRBJ2-1,-,TRBV4-3,TGCGCCAGCAGCCAATGGCAGGGTCGTAACAATGAGCAGTTCTTC,CASSQWQGRNNEQFF
-,TRBJ2-1,-,TRBV5-1,TGCGCCAGCAGCGGACCGGGGCAGGATGAGCAGTTCTTC,CASSGPGQDEQFF
-,TRBJ2-7,-,TRBV4-3,TGCGCCAGCAGCCAAGATGGGGGAGTGGGGTACGAGCAGTACTTC,CASSQDGGVGYEQYF
few,TRBJ1-2,TRBD1,TRBV5-6,TGTGCCAGCAGCCTATTCCGTCTGGACAGGTTCTATGGCTACACCTTC,CASSLFRLDRFYGYTF
-,TRBJ2-2,TRBD1,TRBV6-2/TRBV6-3,TGTGCCAGCAGGCGGACAGGGAACACCGGGGAGCTGTTTTTT,CASRRTGNTGELFF
many,TRBJ1-1,TRBD1,TRBV20-1,TGCAGTGCTACTCGGGACAGGGTCACTATGAACACTGAAGCTTTCTTT,CSATRDRVTMNTEAFF
few,TRBJ2-5,-,TRBV7-2,TGTGCCAGCAGCTTAAACACCCAAGAGACCCAGTACTTC,CASSLNTQETQYF
few,TRBJ2-7,-,TRBV28,TGTGCCAGCAGACCCCAAAGCTCCTACGAGCAGTACTTC,CASRPQSSYEQYF
few,TRBJ2-1,TRBD1,TRBV9,TGTGCCAGCAGCCCTTGGACAGGGGAAACCTACAATGAGCAGTTCTTC,CASSPWTGETYNEQFF
few,TRBJ2-3,-,TRBV12-3/TRBV12-4,TGTGCCAGCAGTTTCGGGGGCTGGACAGATACGCAGTATTTT,CASSFGGWTDTQYF
-,TRBJ1-1,-,TRBV7-2,TGTGCCAGCAGCCAAGGGTCCCGGGGCACTGAAGCTTTCTTT,CASSQGSRGTEAFF
-,TRBJ2-1,-,TRBV6-1,TGTGCCAGCAGTGATGTTACTAGGCGCTTCTACAATGAGCAGTTCTTC,CASSDVTRRFYNEQFF
-,TRBJ2-7,-,TRBV5-6,TGTGCCAGCAGCTCGGACGCAGGGGTCCGCGGCGAGCAGTACTTC,CASSSDAGVRGEQYF
-,TRBJ1-3,-,TRBV7-2,TGTGCCAGCAGCCCCCACAGAAACTCTGGAAACACCATATATTTT,CASSPHRNSGNTIYF
few,TRBJ2-3,TRBD2,TRBV11-2,TGTGCCAGCAGCCACACAGGAATTCTAGCGGGGGGGCCTGGAGATACGCAGTATTTT,CASSHTGILAGGPGDTQYF
few,TRBJ2-1,TRBD1,TRBV10-3,TGTGCCATCAGTGGACAGGGGGAGGGTGAGCAGTTCTTC,CAISGQGEGEQFF
-,TRBJ2-5,TRBD2,TRBV20-1,TGCAGTGCACGGACTAGCGGGAGGGAGACCCAGTACTTC,CSARTSGRETQYF
-,TRBJ2-5,TRBD2,TRBV5-6,TGTGCCAGCAGCTTGAGATTCGGCGGGAGCGGAGAGACCCAGTACTTC,CASSLRFGGSGETQYF
few,TRBJ2-1,-,TRBV6-5,TGTGCCAGCAGTTCGAGCGGACTCTCCTACAATGAGCAGTTCTTC,CASSSSGLSYNEQFF
-,TRBJ1-1,-,TRBV27,TGTGCCAGCAGTTCTTATGAAGGAATGAACACTGAAGCTTTCTTT,CASSSYEGMNTEAFF
medium-sized,TRBJ2-1,TRBD1,TRBV20-1,TGCAGTGCTAGAGATAGGAACAGGGGGCAGGGATGGAATGAGCAGTTCTTC,CSARDRNRGQGWNEQFF
few,TRBJ1-5,-,TRBV13,TGTGCCAGCAGCTTCGGACATAGCAATCAGCCCCAGCATTTT,CASSFGHSNQPQHF
-,TRBJ2-2,-,TRBV5-1,TGCGCCAGCAGCTTGGCGGGACAAGCGGGATTAAGGGAGCTGTTTTTT,CASSLAGQAGLRELFF
-,TRBJ2-5,TRBD2,TRBV6-1,TGTGCCAGCAGCCGGGGGGGCCTCTCAGAGACCCAGTACTTC,CASSRGGLSETQYF
many,TRBJ2-3,TRBD2,TRBV7-8,TGTGCCAGCAGCTTAGGGGCTAGCGGGAGGGCTGCAGATACGCAGTATTTT,CASSLGASGRAADTQYF
-,TRBJ2-7,TRBD2,TRBV29-1,TGCAGCGTTGAAAACTGGAGCAGGGGAGTCACTAGCGGCTCCTACGAGCAGTACTTC,CSVENWSRGVTSGSYEQYF
once,TRBJ1-1,TRBD1,TRBV29-1,TGCAGCGTCAGGGGGGTTATTAGCACTGAAGCTTTCTTT,CSVRGVISTEAFF
few,TRBJ2-3,-,TRBV20-1,TGCAGTGCTACCGCCACCGCTTTCACAGATACGCAGTATTTT,CSATATAFTDTQYF
-,TRBJ2-7,-,TRBV24-1,TGTGCCACCAGTGCCTCCGACAGGTCCAAGTACTTC,CATSASDRSKYF
-,TRBJ1-5,-,TRBV27,TGTGCCAGCAGTTTTTCAGGCCCGGCCGGGGGCAATCAGCCCCAGCATTTT,CASSFSGPAGGNQPQHF
-,TRBJ1-4,TRBD1,TRBV6-2/TRBV6-3,TGTGCCAGCAGTTACTCGTTCGCGGATAAGGGGGCGCCGATTGCAACTAATGAAAAACTGTTTTTT,CASSYSFADKGAPIATNEKLFF
few,TRBJ2-1,-,TRBV14,TGTGCCAGCAGCCTCCCCGGGTCGAAGCAGTTCTTC,CASSLPGSKQFF
few,TRBJ2-7,-,TRBV10-3,TGTGCCATCAGGGAGGACATCTCCTACGAGCAGTACTTC,CAIREDISYEQYF
many,TRBJ2-2,-,TRBV28,TGTGCCAGCAGTTTCGGGGATTACACCGGGGAGCTGTTTTTT,CASSFGDYTGELFF
-,TRBJ2-5,TRBD2,TRBV7-8,TGTGCCAGCAGCTTAGCCAGCGGGGGTGGGGAGACCCAGTACTTC,CASSLASGGGETQYF
-,TRBJ2-7,TRBD2,TRBV27,TGTGCCAGCAGTTTTGGGGGGGGGGACCCCTACGAGCAGTACTTC,CASSFGGGDPYEQYF
-,TRBJ2-7,-,TRBV5-1,TGCGCCAGCAGCTTGGCCGGACAGCCCCCGAGGGAGCAGTACTTC,CASSLAGQPPREQYF
few,TRBJ2-2,-,TRBV6-1,TGTGCCAGCACCAAACGAACAGGCACCGGGGAGCTGTTTTTT,CASTKRTGTGELFF